This passage covers 27 T cell receptor beta chains from one sample sequenced in a study of beta chain features in type 1 diabetes. Reverse transcription of all isolated RNA meant that expressed TCRB transcripts were sequenced. Using immunoSEQ multiplex PCR, the repertoire was profiled, and TCRdb retains in-frame clones only, with some absent. The table lists around 400,000 clones, about 12% of them singletons. Source material: naive CD4+ T cells from blood. These receptors were collected from a man aged 18 to 35 in good health.

V is TRBV19 and J is TRBJ2-2; the D gene is possibly TRBD2 (6 bases). The V end was cut by 5 bases, the J end by 3 bases, with 10 bases between. The CDR3 covers 14 residues. CDR1 is LNHDA, CDR2 SQIVND, per germline (reference sequence). CDR3 loop: CASSYPGDTGELFF. The DNA for the CDR3 is TGTGCCAGTAGTTACCCGGGGGACACCGGGGAGCTGTTTTTT.

This sequence joins TRBV9 and TRBJ2-2; TRBD1 matches at 8 bases. Looked up from germline, CDR1 is SGDLS and CDR2 is YYNGEE. This CDR3 is built from 16 residues. Unmatched junction bases numbered 11, after V lost 8 bases and J lost 2 bases. CDR3 sequence (DNA): TGTGCCAGTGGGACCGGACAGGGATTAAACACCGGGGAGCTGTTTTTT. Encoded protein: CASGTGQGLNTGELFF.

The CDR3 region is CASSFGALAGSYEQYF. As DNA, the CDR3 is TGTGCCAGCAGCTTTGGCGCACTAGCGGGATCCTACGAGCAGTACTTC. The chain is built from TRBV7-9 and TRBJ2-7; 10 nucleotides match TRBD2. Germline CDR1 and CDR2: SEHNR and FQNEAQ (reference sequence). This CDR3 spans 16 amino acids. Trimming removed 3 bases from V and 1 base from J; junction bases left unmatched: 6.

The chain couples TRBV19 to TRBJ2-5; TRBD2 is a possible D gene (5 bases). The CDR3 spans 14 residues. Trimming removed 7 bases from V and 7 bases from J, with 19 bases in between. Germline V gives CDR1 LNHDA, CDR2 SQIVND (reference sequence). DNA for the CDR3: TGTGCCAGTATAATCCCTCCTAGCACGATGACCCAGTACTTC. This encodes CASIIPPSTMTQYF.

This clone was seen only a few times. The V gene is TRBV6-6, the J gene TRBJ2-2, with TRBD1 matching 7 bases. Germline V CDR1 and CDR2: MNHNY, SVGAGI (reference sequence). The CDR3 extends over 15 amino acids. With V trimmed by 4 bases and J by 4 bases, 6 bases remained unmatched. As DNA, the CDR3 is TGTGCCAGCAGTTCACAGTACAGGGGCACCGGGGAGCTGTTTTTT. As protein: CASSSQYRGTGELFF.

The chain has TRBV7-3 and TRBJ2-7, with a tentative D call TRBD2 (5 bases). The V gene's germline CDR1 is SGHTA and CDR2 FQGTGA. V was trimmed by 2 bases and J by 2 bases, leaving 10 bases between them. The CDR3 is 14 amino acids. CDR3 sequence: CASSLLSGTYEQYF. CDR3 nucleotide sequence: TGTGCCAGCAGCTTACTGTCGGGGACCTACGAGCAGTACTTC.

The J gene is TRBJ2-5, the V gene TRBV5-6; weak D call: TRBD1 (6 bases). The CDR3 has 15 residues. Germline CDR1 SGHDT, CDR2 YYEEEE. V was shortened by 0 bases and J by 5 bases, with 14 bases between the two germline ends. CDR3 protein: CASSLVAGDRETQYF. The CDR3 coding sequence is TGTGCCAGCAGCTTGGTGGCAGGGGATCGGGAGACCCAGTACTTC. Drawing the rest from reference TRBV5-6 and TRBJ2-5, the complete variable domain is DAGVTQSPTHLIKTRGQQVTLRCSPKSGHDTVSWYQQALGQGPQFIFQYYEEEERQRGNFPDRFSGHQFPNYSSELNVNALLLGDSALYLCASSLVAGDRETQYFGPGTRLLVL.

The chain is built from TRBV28 and TRBJ2-7; 7 bases align to TRBD1. J was trimmed by 7 bases and V by 5 bases; bases with no gene match: 8. The CDR3 length is 13 residues. CDR1 and CDR2 from the germline V gene are MDHEN and SYDVKM. CDR3 residues: CASSPRQGIEQYF. CDR3 DNA sequence: TGTGCCAGCAGTCCCCGACAGGGTATAGAGCAGTACTTC.

The gene calls are TRBV15 and TRBJ1-2; a weak D match, TRBD1 (5 bases). Germline assignment: CDR1 LNHNV and CDR2 YYDKDF (reference sequence). The CDR3 sequence is 14 residues long. Between the trimmed V and J ends, which lost 0 bases and 4 bases, there was a span of 9 bases. The CDR3 here is CATSRDRTTYGYTF. CDR3 nucleotides: TGTGCCACCAGCAGAGATCGGACAACCTATGGCTACACCTTC.

This chain links TRBV9 with TRBJ2-3; a possible D gene is TRBD2 (5 bases). The CDR3 has 16 amino acids. Trimming removed 4 bases from V and 2 bases from J, with 17 bases in between. The germline gives CDR1 SGDLS, CDR2 YYNGEE. CDR3 protein: CASSSGRDSFTDTQYF. As DNA, the CDR3 is TGTGCCAGCAGCTCCGGCCGGGATTCCTTCACAGATACGCAGTATTTT.

This clone has just a few counts. The genes are TRBV7-2 and TRBJ2-5, with 7 bases lining up with TRBD2. After removal of 7 bases from V and 5 bases from J, the junction contained 10 bases not matched to a gene. Germline V gene data show CDR1 as SGHTA and CDR2 as FQGNSA. This CDR3 is 14 amino acids long. The CDR3 nucleotides are TGTGCCAGCAAGCTCGGGAGTAGCGGGGAGACCCAGTACTTC. Amino acids: CASKLGSSGETQYF. The full variable domain, its missing parts supplied by reference TRBV7-2 and TRBJ2-5, is GAGVSQSPSNKVTEKGKDVELRCDPISGHTALYWYRQSLGQGLEFLIYFQGNSAPDKSGLPSDRFSAERTGGSVSTLTIQRTQQEDSAVYLCASKLGSSGETQYFGPGTRLLVL.

This clone was seen a few times. The V gene is TRBV11-2, the J gene TRBJ2-3, with TRBD2 identical over 14 bases. CDR3 size: 17 residues. Germline V gene lookup returns CDR1 SGHAT and CDR2 FQNNGV. Trimming took 5 bases from V and 5 from J; bases not matched to a gene: 9. The CDR3 sequence is CASSPPGLAGVVDTQYF. CDR3 DNA: TGTGCCAGCAGCCCACCGGGACTAGCGGGAGTGGTAGATACGCAGTATTTT. The full variable domain, with the rest looked up from reference TRBV11-2 and TRBJ2-3, is EAGVAQSPRYKIIEKRQSVAFWCNPISGHATLYWYQQILGQGPKLLIQFQNNGVVDDSQLPKDRFSAERLKGVDSTLKIQPAKLEDSAVYLCASSPPGLAGVVDTQYFGPGTRLTVL.

This clone was observed a handful of times. This chain links TRBV30 with TRBJ2-3; 10 nucleotides line up with TRBD2. The V and J ends lost 6 bases and 6 bases, in that order; junction bases with no gene match: 15. This CDR3 is 16 amino acids long. Germline loops: CDR1 GTSNPN, CDR2 SVGIG (reference sequence). The CDR3 DNA reads TGTGCCTGTCAACTAGCGGGGACGGTCTCGGGGGATACGCAGTATTTT. Its protein is CACQLAGTVSGDTQYF.

This clone was counted between two and nine times. The chain joins TRBV29-1 to TRBJ2-5; 8 bases agree with TRBD1. V was clipped by 5 bases and J by 5 bases; unmatched bases: 7. In germline, CDR1 is SQVTM, CDR2 ANQGSEA. CDR3 length: 13 amino acids. The CDR3 DNA sequence: TGCAGCGTTACGGACAGGGACGGGGAGACCCAGTACTTC. Its protein is CSVTDRDGETQYF.

The rearrangement links TRBV5-1 to TRBJ2-3; tentatively, D is TRBD2 (7 bases). The V gene's germline CDR1 is SGHRS and CDR2 YFSETQ. The CDR3 covers 15 residues. The ends were cut back, 4 bases at V and 2 bases at J, with 14 bases in the middle. CDR3 sequence: CASSEAGHDTDTQYF. In DNA, the CDR3 is TGCGCCAGCAGCGAAGCGGGACACGACACAGATACGCAGTATTTT.

This rearrangement joins TRBV4-1 to TRBJ2-3; D ambiguous. The CDR3 loop spans 16 amino acids. CDR1 and CDR2 from the germline V gene are MGHRA and YSYEKL. V lost 1 base to trimming and J lost 0 bases, with 11 bases between them. DNA of the CDR3: TGCGCCAGCAGCCAAGTCGCAGGCCTTAGCACAGATACGCAGTATTTT. Protein product: CASSQVAGLSTDTQYF.

This clone was observed many times. The V and J genes are TRBV30 and TRBJ2-7, with a tentative D call TRBD2 (6 bases). The length of the CDR3 is 14 residues. The germline CDR1 and CDR2 sequences are GTSNPN and SVGIG (reference sequence). Trimming stripped 2 bases from V and 2 bases from J, with 13 bases between. The CDR3 region is CAWSSRRGAYEQYF. The CDR3 nucleotides are TGTGCCTGGAGTTCCCGCCGCGGGGCCTACGAGCAGTACTTC.

The CDR3 here is CASSEYLGRSSYNEQFF. The CDR3 coding sequence is TGTGCCAGCAGTGAATATTTGGGGAGGAGCTCCTACAATGAGCAGTTCTTC. The rearrangement joins TRBV25-1 to TRBJ2-1, with D perhaps TRBD2 (6 bases). The germline V gene has CDR1 MGHDK and CDR2 SYGVNS. The CDR3 spans 17 residues. Trimming removed 0 bases from V and 0 bases from J, with 12 bases in between. Supplemented by reference TRBV25-1 and TRBJ2-1, the full variable domain reads EADIYQTPRYLVIGTGKKITLECSQTMGHDKMYWYQQDPGMELHLIHYSYGVNSTEKGDLSSESTVSRIRTEHFPLTLESARPSHTSQYLCASSEYLGRSSYNEQFFGPGTRLTVL.

This clone was observed at least ten times. The chain links TRBV29-1 to TRBJ1-6, with a tentative D call TRBD1 (5 bases). The CDR3 totals 13 residues. V was pared by 5 bases and J by 13 bases, with 18 bases between. Germline V lookup: CDR1 SQVTM, CDR2 ANQGSEA. The DNA for the CDR3 is TGCAGCGTTCTGCAGGGAGGCTCAGGGCCCCTCCACTTT. Translation gives CSVLQGGSGPLHF.

This clone has more than one count but fewer than ten. The genes are TRBV9 and TRBJ2-3, with 8 bases fitting TRBD2. V lost 4 bases to trimming and J lost 1 base; unmatched junction nucleotides: 8. This CDR3 contains 16 residues. CDR1 is SGDLS and CDR2 is YYNGEE in the germline V gene. CDR3 protein: CASSMGGAGGTDTQYF. DNA for the CDR3: TGTGCCAGCAGCATGGGGGGAGCGGGGGGCACAGATACGCAGTATTTT.

CDR3 in amino acids: CASSYRGPDAFF. The CDR3 region has the DNA TGTGCCAGCAGTTACAGGGGCCCGGACGCTTTCTTT. The gene calls are TRBV28 and TRBJ1-1, with 7 positions matching TRBD1. The trim removed 4 bases at V and 11 bases at J, leaving 7 bases unmatched. This CDR3 region has 12 residues. Germline V gives CDR1 MDHEN, CDR2 SYDVKM.

This clone appeared a few times. The chain links TRBV5-4 to TRBJ2-1, with 11 bases that match TRBD2. Germline CDR1 is SGHNT and CDR2 is YYREEE (reference sequence). After removal of 2 bases from V and 6 bases from J, the junction contained 1 base not matched to a gene. The CDR3 has 14 residues. CDR3 bases: TGTGCCAGCAGCTTACTAGCGGGGGCCAATGAGCAGTTCTTC. It specifies CASSLLAGANEQFF.

This clone was recorded a few times. The CDR3 DNA reads as TGTGCCAGCTCGGAGGGGCAGGGCAGTCAGCCCCAGCATTTT. Translated: CASSEGQGSQPQHF. The rearrangement uses TRBV18 and TRBJ1-5, with D maybe TRBD1 (5 bases). Germline assignment: CDR1 KGHSH and CDR2 LQKENI. With 6 bases removed from V and 6 bases from J, the gap between germline ends came to 15 bases. The CDR3 consists of 14 residues.

The rearrangement joins TRBV5-4 to TRBJ1-3; 7 bases are shared with TRBD1. Germline V lookup: CDR1 SGHNT, CDR2 YYREEE (reference sequence). Trimming cost V 3 bases and J 0 bases; bases outside gene matches: 6. The CDR3 extends over 16 amino acids. The CDR3, as DNA: TGTGCCAGCAGCTCGCTAGGGACAGTCTCTGGAAACACCATATATTTT. Translating gives CASSSLGTVSGNTIYF. The variable domain in full, completed from reference TRBV5-4 and TRBJ1-3, reads ETGVTQSPTHLIKTRGQQVTLRCSSQSGHNTVSWYQQALGQGPQFIFQYYREEENGRGNFPPRFSGLQFPNYSSELNVNALELDDSALYLCASSSLGTVSGNTIYFGEGSWLTVV.

The V call is TRBV7-9, the J call TRBJ2-1; 7 bases agree with TRBD1. The germline V gene has CDR1 SEHNR and CDR2 FQNEAQ (reference sequence). V was pared by 5 bases and J by 8 bases, with 9 bases of the junction left unmatched. The CDR3 has 14 residues. The chain's CDR3 is CASSVDRERDEQFF. CDR3 in DNA: TGTGCCAGCAGCGTAGACAGGGAACGAGATGAGCAGTTCTTC. The whole variable domain, filled in from reference TRBV7-9 and TRBJ2-1, reads DTGVSQNPRHKITKRGQNVTFRCDPISEHNRLYWYRQTLGQGPEFLTYFQNEAQLEKSRLLSDRFSAERPKGSFSTLEIQRTEQGDSAMYLCASSVDRERDEQFFGPGTRLTVL.

In its sample, this clone was seen a few times. The chain is built from TRBV7-3 and TRBJ1-1; TRBD1 matches at 9 bases. This CDR3 is built from 15 residues. V lost 4 bases to trimming and J lost 1 base; unmatched junction nucleotides: 4. The V gene's germline CDR1 is SGHTA and CDR2 FQGTGA. The CDR3 DNA follows: TGTGCCAGCAGCTCGGGACAGGGAGCGAACACTGAAGCTTTCTTT. This gives the protein CASSSGQGANTEAFF.

This clone was recorded a few times. The chain uses TRBV9 and TRBJ2-2; possible D gene TRBD1, 5 bases. This CDR3 has 16 amino acids. V gave up 4 bases and J gave up 2 bases, with 15 bases separating them. CDR1 is SGDLS and CDR2 is YYNGEE in the germline V gene. CDR3 in amino acids: CASSKRQLINTGELFF. Written as DNA, the CDR3 is TGTGCCAGCAGCAAACGACAGCTTATAAACACCGGGGAGCTGTTTTTT. The complete variable domain, with remaining parts taken from reference TRBV9 and TRBJ2-2, reads DSGVTQTPKHLITATGQRVTLRCSPRSGDLSVYWYQQSLDQGLQFLIQYYNGEERAKGNILERFSAQQFPDLHSELNLSSLELGDSALYFCASSKRQLINTGELFFGEGSRLTVL.